This passage covers 18 T cell receptor beta chains from one sample sequenced in a study of post-analysis software for immune sequencing data. Findings and caveats of the study: The five TRBV segments detected at higher frequency in patients than in controls included TRBV5-6, TRBV5-1 and TRBV20-1.

Which antigens these TCRs recognize remains unknown. The TCR beta cDNA libraries contained unique molecular identifiers. TCRdb called the PCR reads again in MiXCR, with one record for every CDR3 protein. The table has hundreds of thousands of distinct CDR3 sequences, 25% to 30% seen once. Sequencing used blood. The receptors come from a girl under 18 with multiple sclerosis.

The rearrangement uses TRBV7-7 and TRBJ2-5; weak D call: TRBD2 (6 bases). Germline lookup yields CDR1 SSHAT and CDR2 FNYEAQ (reference sequence). The V gene lost 5 bases and the J gene lost 4 bases, with 14 bases spanning the gap. CDR3 size: 14 residues. The CDR3 DNA is TGTGCCAGCAGCGAAGGGACTTCGGGAGAGACCCAGTACTTC. Translated: CASSEGTSGETQYF.

The table lists this clonotype with a few counts. The chain is built from TRBV20-1 and TRBJ2-1; the D gene is possibly TRBD2 (6 bases). The ends were cut back, 3 bases at V and 7 bases at J, with 16 bases in the middle. The length of the CDR3 is 14 residues. Germline V lookup: CDR1 DFQATT, CDR2 SNEGSKA (reference sequence). In DNA, the CDR3 is TGCAGTGCTAGGGGGGGTCTAGGAGTAAATGAGCAGTTCTTC. Protein product: CSARGGLGVNEQFF.

This clonotype has just a few counts. In DNA, the CDR3 is TGTGCCAGCAGGCCCGGGACTTGGATTCAGTACTTC. Translation: CASRPGTWIQYF. The V and J genes are TRBV2 and TRBJ2-4, with D possibly being TRBD2 (6 bases). Trimming pared 6 bases from V and 10 bases from J, leaving 13 bases between. Germline V lookup: CDR1 SNHLY, CDR2 FYNNEI. The length of the CDR3 is 12 residues.

The CDR3 DNA is TGTGCCAGCAGCTTCGGTCACACTGAAGCTTTCTTT. It encodes CASSFGHTEAFF. This chain links TRBV11-3 with TRBJ1-1; no definite D call. Trimming cost V 3 bases and J 3 bases, with 5 bases left between them. The germline CDR1 and CDR2 sequences are SGHNT and YENEEA. The CDR3 is made up of 12 amino acids.

V is TRBV7-9 and J is TRBJ2-7; D possibly uses TRBD1 or TRBD2 (5 bases each). The CDR3 covers 13 residues. The germline CDR1 and CDR2 sequences are SEHNR and FQNEAQ (reference sequence). Trimming took off 4 bases at V and 4 bases at J, with 11 bases between the two ends. CDR3 in amino acids: CASSSRDHYEQYF. The CDR3, as DNA: TGTGCCAGCAGCTCCCGGGACCATTACGAGCAGTACTTC.

The rearrangement links TRBV7-8 to TRBJ1-1; D gene unclear. Germline values: CDR1 SGHVS, CDR2 FQNEAQ. The CDR3 loop spans 14 amino acids. Trimming cost V 6 bases and J 4 bases, with 15 bases left between them. CDR3 sequence reads: CASRSGVASTEAFF. The CDR3 nucleotides read TGTGCCAGCAGGTCCGGGGTGGCCAGCACTGAAGCTTTCTTT.

This chain uses TRBV2 with TRBJ2-5; D is undetermined. CDR1 is SNHLY and CDR2 is FYNNEI in the germline V gene. CDR3 length: 14 amino acids. The germline V and J ends were trimmed by 6 bases and 1 base, with 12 bases remaining between them. The CDR3 region is CASRASQAQETQYF. The CDR3 DNA is TGTGCCAGCAGAGCTTCCCAGGCCCAAGAGACCCAGTACTTC.

This rearrangement joins TRBV28 to TRBJ1-4; D is uncertain. This CDR3 has 13 amino acids. The V gene lost 4 bases and the J gene lost 8 bases, with 11 bases spanning the gap. Germline CDR1 and CDR2: MDHEN and SYDVKM. The CDR3: CASSSALREKLFF. CDR3 sequence (DNA): TGTGCCAGCAGTTCGGCCCTCAGGGAAAAACTGTTTTTT.

In its sample, this clonotype was seen a few times. This chain connects TRBV12-3 or TRBV12-4 to TRBJ1-2; 7 bases map to TRBD1. Trimming removed 10 bases from V and 7 bases from J; junction bases left unmatched: 15. This CDR3 is built from 14 residues. The CDR3 loop is CATPVEGARRGYTF. CDR3 sequence (DNA): TGTGCCACCCCGGTAGAGGGGGCGCGTCGTGGCTACACCTTC.

This clonotype appeared many times. The chain combines TRBV4-3 with TRBJ2-1, with 8 bases that match TRBD2. This CDR3 comprises 17 residues. Germline trimming cut 3 bases from V and 2 bases from J; bases unmatched to any gene: 9. CDR1 and CDR2 (germline): LGHNA, YSLEER. CDR3 nucleotide sequence: TGCGCCAGCAGCCAGGGTCAACTAGCGGCCACCTACAATGAGCAGTTCTTC. It codes for CASSQGQLAATYNEQFF.

This clonotype turned up a few times. The V and J genes are TRBV5-1 and TRBJ2-5; tentatively, D is TRBD2 (6 bases). Germline CDR1 SGHRS, CDR2 YFSETQ. The CDR3 is 16 residues long. Trimming took off 2 bases at V and 5 bases at J, with 19 bases between the two ends. The CDR3 region has the DNA TGCGCCAGCAGCTTAATGCTAGCGTGGACGGAGGAGACCCAGTACTTC. Translated, it gives CASSLMLAWTEETQYF.

This clonotype has a handful of counts. The V and J genes are TRBV6-2 or TRBV6-3 and TRBJ2-7; 8 bases agree with TRBD1. The V segment lost 6 bases and the J segment 3 bases; nucleotides outside the gene matches: 16. The CDR3 contains 17 residues. The germline V gene encodes CDR1 MNHEY and CDR2 SVGEGT. The CDR3 region is CASSLDRESQSVYEQYF. The CDR3 DNA reads TGTGCCAGCAGCCTGGACAGGGAATCCCAATCAGTCTACGAGCAGTACTTC.

This clonotype was detected a few times. This chain joins TRBV2 and TRBJ2-4; D gene ambiguous. Between the trimmed V and J ends, which lost 9 bases and 0 bases, there was a span of 6 bases. Per germline, CDR1 SNHLY and CDR2 FYNNEI. The length of the CDR3 is 12 residues. The CDR3 reads CASAIAKNIQYF. CDR3 coding DNA: TGTGCCAGTGCAATAGCCAAAAACATTCAGTACTTC.

This clonotype was found many times. V is TRBV20-1 and J is TRBJ2-7; TRBD2 matches at 10 bases. The junction had 5 bases not matched to a gene; V was cut back by 6 bases and J by 6 bases. In germline, CDR1 is DFQATT, CDR2 SNEGSKA (reference sequence). The CDR3 totals 12 residues. CDR3 region: CSACGTSAEQYF. CDR3 in DNA: TGCAGTGCGTGCGGGACTAGCGCCGAGCAGTACTTC.

The gene calls are TRBV5-6 and TRBJ2-2, with D tentatively TRBD1 (6 bases). The CDR3 totals 14 residues. In germline, CDR1 is SGHDT, CDR2 YYEEEE. V was trimmed by 2 bases and J by 8 bases, leaving 13 bases between them. The CDR3 DNA is TGTGCCAGCAGCTTCGGCAGGGGCCTTGGGGAGCTGTTTTTT. It encodes CASSFGRGLGELFF.

This clonotype was seen a few times. J is TRBJ2-1 and V is TRBV12-3 or TRBV12-4; 8 bases map to TRBD2. Losses at the gene ends were 6 bases for V and 3 bases for J; bases not matched to a gene: 7. The length of the CDR3 is 15 residues. CDR3 in DNA: TGTGCCAGCAGCACACAGCGGGAGAGCTACAATGAGCAGTTCTTC. Translating it yields CASSTQRESYNEQFF.

This chain links TRBV5-1 with TRBJ2-7; 9 nucleotides match TRBD2. CDR3 length: 18 amino acids. From germline, CDR1 is SGHRS and CDR2 YFSETQ. V lost 1 base to trimming and J lost 2 bases; unmatched junction nucleotides: 13. The CDR3 DNA sequence: TGCGCCAGCAGCTTGTGGTCTAGCGGGGCCCCTCAGACCTACGAGCAGTACTTC. Translation gives CASSLWSSGAPQTYEQYF.

In this sample, this clonotype turned up a few times. The chain combines TRBV29-1 with TRBJ2-7; 10 positions match TRBD2. This CDR3 spans 13 amino acids. The V segment lost 4 bases and the J segment 2 bases; nucleotides outside the gene matches: 2. CDR1 and CDR2 from the germline V gene are SQVTM and ANQGSEA. The CDR3: CSVVAGGAYEQYF. The CDR3 DNA is TGCAGCGTTGTAGCGGGAGGCGCCTACGAGCAGTACTTC.